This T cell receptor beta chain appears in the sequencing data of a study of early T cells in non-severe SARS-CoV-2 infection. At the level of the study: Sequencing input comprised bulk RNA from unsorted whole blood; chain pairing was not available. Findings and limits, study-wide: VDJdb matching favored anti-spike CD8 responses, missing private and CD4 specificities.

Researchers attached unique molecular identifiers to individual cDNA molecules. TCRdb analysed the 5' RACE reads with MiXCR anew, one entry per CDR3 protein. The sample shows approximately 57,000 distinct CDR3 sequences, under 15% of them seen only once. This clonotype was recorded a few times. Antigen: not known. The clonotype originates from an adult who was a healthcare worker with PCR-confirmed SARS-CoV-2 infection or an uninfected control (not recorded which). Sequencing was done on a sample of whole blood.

CDR3 loop: CASSPPGVAGEAFF. The CDR3 nucleotides are TGTGCCAGCAGCCCACCCGGGGTGGCAGGTGAAGCTTTCTTT. This chain uses TRBV7-2 with TRBJ1-1, with unresolved D. Germline V gene lookup returns CDR1 SGHTA and CDR2 FQGNSA. Trimming took off 5 bases at V and 7 bases at J, with 17 bases between the two ends. The CDR3 covers 14 residues.